One sample yielded the 13 T cell receptor beta chains listed below, sequenced in a study of blood T cell repertoires in COVID-19. Generated by immunoSEQ multiplex PCR, the TCRdb table keeps only in-frame clones and is missing some. In the table there are approximately 260,000 clones, 65% to 85% of which are singletons. Sequenced material: PBMCs or T cells enriched from blood (not recorded which). The receptors originated from a man aged 45-60 years who had recovered from COVID-19.

The chain has TRBV11-2 and TRBJ2-1, with a weak D call TRBD1 (5 bases). The ends were cut back, 0 bases at V and 8 bases at J, with 14 bases in the middle. CDR3 length: 15 amino acids. Germline-derived CDR1 and CDR2 are SGHAT and FQNNGV. The CDR3 coding sequence is TGTGCCAGCAGCTTAGACCAGCTAGGCAGGGATGAGCAGTTCTTC. Translated: CASSLDQLGRDEQFF.

The genes are TRBV2 and TRBJ1-4; D gene ambiguous. There are 15 residues in the CDR3. Germline V gene data show CDR1 as SNHLY and CDR2 as FYNNEI. Trimming removed 6 bases at V and 0 bases at J, with 11 bases between. As DNA, the CDR3 is TGTGCCAGCAGATCTGGAGGTTCAACTAATGAAAAACTGTTTTTT. This translates into CASRSGGSTNEKLFF.

The CDR3 region has the DNA TGTGCCAGCAGCCTCACGGGGGGTGATGAAAAACTGTTTTTT. This encodes CASSLTGGDEKLFF. This chain joins TRBV7-3 and TRBJ1-4; a weak D match, TRBD1 (5 bases). This CDR3 contains 14 residues. Per the germline V gene, CDR1 is SGHTA and CDR2 is FQGTGA. Trimming pared 5 bases from V and 6 bases from J, leaving 13 bases between.

V and J are TRBV7-6 and TRBJ2-1; no firm D call. The CDR3 totals 16 residues. Trimming left V 1 base short and J 3 bases short, with 13 bases between. Germline CDR1 and CDR2: SGHVS and FNYEAQ. The CDR3 DNA reads as TGTGCCAGCAGCTTAGGAGCCGCGATAAACTACAATGAGCAGTTCTTC. Translating it yields CASSLGAAINYNEQFF.

This chain links TRBV14 with TRBJ2-2, with 13 bases fitting TRBD2. The V gene's germline CDR1 is SGHDN and CDR2 FVKESK. The junction had 7 bases not matched to a gene; V was cut back by 4 bases and J by 2 bases. The CDR3 is 18 amino acids. The DNA of the CDR3 is TGTGCCAGCAGCCGCAGACTAGCGGGGGGACCCAACACCGGGGAGCTGTTTTTT. As protein: CASSRRLAGGPNTGELFF.

The J gene is TRBJ1-4, the V gene TRBV7-9, with 10 bases aligning to TRBD1. Looked up from germline, CDR1 is SEHNR and CDR2 is FQNEAQ (reference sequence). V trimming: 6 bases; J trimming: 6 bases; junction bases outside the gene matches: 7. This CDR3 contains 15 residues. This CDR3 reads CASRDDRGRYEKLFF. CDR3 nucleotide sequence: TGTGCCAGCAGGGACGACAGGGGGCGGTATGAAAAACTGTTTTTT.

This clone was observed a single time. The chain recombines TRBV6-2 or TRBV6-3 with TRBJ2-3, with 8 positions matching TRBD2. This CDR3 is built from 21 residues. Germline V gene sequence: CDR1 MNHEY, CDR2 SVGEGT. V shed 5 bases and J 5 bases; nucleotides not matched to a gene: 27. The CDR3 coding sequence is TGTGCCAGCAGTCGTGAATTTTCTCTAGCGGGCATAATTAAAATGGGAGATACGCAGTATTTT. Translating it yields CASSREFSLAGIIKMGDTQYF.

This clone was seen repeatedly, ten times or more. V is TRBV6-5 and J is TRBJ2-7; 9 nucleotides align to TRBD1. CDR1 and CDR2 (germline): MNHEY, SVGAGI. With V trimmed by 10 bases and J by 6 bases, 4 bases remained unmatched. This CDR3 spans 11 amino acids. CDR3 sequence reads: CATQGAREQYF. CDR3 nucleotides: TGTGCCACACAGGGGGCGCGCGAGCAGTACTTC.

As DNA, the CDR3 is TGTGCCATCAGTGGCTCCGGGGGAACTGAAGCTTTCTTT. Translation gives CAISGSGGTEAFF. The gene calls are TRBV10-3 and TRBJ1-1; D is possibly TRBD1 (5 bases). Trimming cost V 4 bases and J 5 bases, with 11 bases left between them. The germline V gene has CDR1 ENHRY and CDR2 SYGVKD. The CDR3 loop spans 13 amino acids.

The rearrangement links TRBV30 to TRBJ2-1; TRBD2 matches 8 bases. The germline CDR1 and CDR2 sequences are GTSNPN and SVGIG (reference sequence). There are 15 residues in the CDR3. Losses at the gene ends were 4 bases for V and 8 bases for J; bases not matched to a gene: 13. CDR3 sequence reads: CAWTRWRGDFYEQFF. The CDR3 DNA reads as TGTGCCTGGACCCGGTGGCGGGGGGATTTCTATGAGCAGTTCTTC. The full variable domain, its missing parts supplied by reference TRBV30 and TRBJ2-1, is SQTIHQWPATLVQPVGSPLSLECTVEGTSNPNLYWYRQAAGRGLQLLFYSVGIGQISSEVPQNLSASRPQDRQFILSSKKLLLSDSGFYLCAWTRWRGDFYEQFFGPGTRLTVL.

The CDR3 is CASSGLAWETQYF. The DNA for the CDR3 is TGTGCCAGCAGCGGACTAGCGTGGGAGACCCAGTACTTC. The V call is TRBV9, the J call TRBJ2-5; 8 bases are shared with TRBD2. Looked up from germline, CDR1 is SGDLS and CDR2 is YYNGEE. The V and J ends lost 3 bases and 5 bases, in that order; junction bases with no gene match: 3. CDR3 size: 13 residues.

The chain recombines TRBV5-6 with TRBJ2-3; 9 positions match TRBD1. From germline, CDR1 is SGHDT and CDR2 YYEEEE. The V gene end was trimmed by 1 base and the J gene end by 6 bases; junction bases not matched to a gene: 9. The CDR3 is 16 residues long. The CDR3 is CASSLRDRVSSDTQYF. CDR3 coding DNA: TGTGCCAGCAGCTTGCGGGACAGGGTTTCGTCCGATACGCAGTATTTT. Filled out from reference TRBV5-6 and TRBJ2-3, the complete variable domain reads DAGVTQSPTHLIKTRGQQVTLRCSPKSGHDTVSWYQQALGQGPQFIFQYYEEEERQRGNFPDRFSGHQFPNYSSELNVNALLLGDSALYLCASSLRDRVSSDTQYFGPGTRLTVL.

The chain links TRBV18 to TRBJ2-7; TRBD2 aligns across 15 bases. CDR1 is KGHSH, CDR2 LQKENI, per germline. This CDR3 spans 16 amino acids. V shed 3 bases, J shed 5 bases, and the junction held 5 bases outside the gene matches. Written as DNA, the CDR3 is TGTGCCAGCTCACCCCTGGGACTAGCGGGAGGTGACGAGCAGTACTTC. This codes for CASSPLGLAGGDEQYF.